This T cell receptor beta chain was profiled in a study of T cells in Graves' hyperthyroidism and ophthalmopathy. Findings and limits, study-wide: A model of 13 V-J pairs discriminated ophthalmopathy from stable hyperthyroidism.

Comment on this clonotype: Its specificity is not known.

Per the germline V gene, CDR1 is ENHRY and CDR2 is SYGVKD. V was clipped by 3 bases and J by 1 base; unmatched bases: 5. The CDR3 has 15 residues. What was amplified from RNA transcripts were TCR beta CDR3 regions. Using the HTBI primer set, a first-round RT-PCR was run on the TCR CDR3. TCRdb reprocessed the multiplex PCR reads with MiXCR, giving one entry per CDR3 protein. The sample has roughly 750,000 distinct CDR3 sequences, roughly 15% seen once. This receptor was obtained from a man aged 18-30 years with Graves' hyperthyroidism. The chain has TRBV10-3 and TRBJ1-1; TRBD1 aligns across 7 bases. Source material: blood. The CDR3 sequence is CAISDLGQPNTEAFF. CDR3 DNA: TGTGCCATCAGTGATTTGGGACAGCCGAACACTGAAGCTTTCTTT.